These 19 T cell receptor beta chains originate from one sample sequenced in a study of regulatory T cells in long-lasting Graves disease. Investigators prepared the TCR beta libraries by applying iRepertoire HTBI primers and Arm-PCR of CDR3 regions. From the multiplex PCR reads, TCRdb called clonotypes with MiXCR, one entry per CDR3 protein. The profile shows a few hundred thousand distinct CDR3 sequences, 20% to 25% of them singletons. Time point noted: persistent/refractory GD, antithyroid drugs over 5 years with positive TRAb. PBMCs provided the RNA from which the TCR library was made. The sequencing here drew on peripheral blood mononuclear cells (PBMCs), taken when the disease was refractory, from a patient treated with antithyroid drugs. The receptors derive from a woman aged 35 to 49 with Graves disease.

In its sample, this clonotype was seen many times. The CDR3 nucleotides are TGTGCCAGCAGACAACTAGCGGGAGTGGGCACCGGGGAGCTGTTTTTT. Protein product: CASRQLAGVGTGELFF. The rearrangement uses TRBV2 and TRBJ2-2; 11 nucleotides match TRBD2. The CDR3 has 16 residues. Trimming took 6 bases from V and 4 from J; bases not matched to a gene: 7. CDR1 and CDR2 (germline): SNHLY, FYNNEI. The full variable domain, its missing parts supplied by reference TRBV2 and TRBJ2-2, is EPEVTQTPSHQVTQMGQEVILRCVPISNHLYFYWYRQILGQKVEFLVSFYNNEISEKSEIFDDQFSVERPDGSNFTLKIRSTKLEDSAMYFCASRQLAGVGTGELFFGEGSRLTVL.

V usage is TRBV28 and J usage is TRBJ2-1, with 8 bases that match TRBD2. Losses at the gene ends were 8 bases for V and 7 bases for J; bases not matched to a gene: 10. The CDR3 covers 14 residues. Looked up from germline, CDR1 is MDHEN and CDR2 is SYDVKM. The CDR3 spells CASFDKREWNEQFF. In nucleotides, the CDR3 is TGTGCCAGCTTTGATAAGCGGGAGTGGAATGAGCAGTTCTTC. The full variable domain, completed using reference TRBV28 and TRBJ2-1, is DVKVTQSSRYLVKRTGEKVFLECVQDMDHENMFWYRQDPGLGLRLIYFSYDVKMKEKGDIPEGYSVSREKKERFSLILESASTNQTSMYLCASFDKREWNEQFFGPGTRLTVL.

Many counts were recorded for this clonotype. The chain employs TRBV12-3 or TRBV12-4 and TRBJ2-2; D not certain. The CDR3 runs to 14 residues. Trimming took 7 bases from V and 2 from J, leaving 11 bases between them. The CDR3 loop reads CASTADLNTGELFF. CDR3 coding DNA: TGTGCCAGCACCGCAGACCTAAACACCGGGGAGCTGTTTTTT.

There are many counts of this clonotype. V and J are TRBV27 and TRBJ2-7; D is perhaps TRBD2 (5 bases). Germline assignment: CDR1 MNHEY and CDR2 SMNVEV (reference sequence). The CDR3 is 14 residues long. V lost 3 bases, J lost 0 bases, and 9 bases lay in between. CDR3: CASSFVGSSYEQYF. Written as DNA, the CDR3 is TGTGCCAGCAGTTTTGTGGGGAGCTCCTACGAGCAGTACTTC.

Many counts were recorded for this clonotype. V gene TRBV28 combines with J gene TRBJ1-1, with D possibly matching TRBD1 (5 bases). The germline gives CDR1 MDHEN, CDR2 SYDVKM. CDR3 length equals 13 residues. V was clipped by 6 bases and J by 4 bases, with 12 bases between them. The CDR3 coding sequence is TGTGCCAGCAGCTCCGGGACGTTCACTGAAGCTTTCTTT. Its protein product is CASSSGTFTEAFF.

The rearrangement uses TRBV28 and TRBJ2-1; TRBD1 matches at 10 bases. This CDR3 region has 19 residues. In germline, CDR1 is MDHEN, CDR2 SYDVKM. V lost 4 bases and J lost 7; bases outside the gene matches: 19. The CDR3 region is CASSSSSIGPRQGANEQFF. The CDR3 coding sequence is TGTGCCAGCAGTTCATCCTCGATTGGACCGAGACAGGGGGCAAATGAGCAGTTCTTC.

The sample holds a few counts of this clonotype. J is TRBJ2-2 and V is TRBV28; D is uncertain. The CDR3 loop spans 13 amino acids. Germline V gene sequence: CDR1 MDHEN, CDR2 SYDVKM. Trimming stripped 5 bases from V and 8 bases from J, with 12 bases between. The CDR3 protein is CASSLWVGGELFF. The CDR3 DNA reads as TGTGCCAGCAGTCTCTGGGTAGGGGGGGAGCTGTTTTTT.

This clonotype was observed at least ten times. The chain has TRBV10-3 and TRBJ1-5, with 7 bases that match TRBD1. Germline lookup yields CDR1 ENHRY and CDR2 SYGVKD. V was clipped by 10 bases and J by 6 bases; unmatched bases: 6. The CDR3 covers 12 residues. The chain's CDR3 is CATATGRQPQHF. CDR3 sequence (DNA): TGTGCCACCGCGACAGGGCGTCAGCCCCAGCATTTT.

As concerns this clonotype: A much larger clone lies a single base off, so this may be a read error. The chain employs TRBV12-3 or TRBV12-4 and TRBJ2-7; TRBD1 is a possible D gene (6 bases). The CDR3 sequence is 15 residues long. The CDR3 DNA is TGTACCAGCAGCAGAGGACAGACGATCTCCTACGAGCAGTACTTC. Its translation: CTSSRGQTISYEQYF.

The chain is built from TRBV28 and TRBJ2-6; 9 bases map to TRBD1. Germline V CDR1 and CDR2: MDHEN, SYDVKM. The CDR3 has 17 residues. The V segment lost 6 bases and the J segment 0 bases; nucleotides outside the gene matches: 6. CDR3 sequence reads: CASRGRDRASGANVLTF. The CDR3, as DNA: TGTGCCAGCAGAGGACGGGACAGGGCCTCTGGGGCCAACGTCCTGACTTTC.

This rearrangement joins TRBV20-1 to TRBJ2-7, with 8 bases matching TRBD1. Looked up from germline, CDR1 is DFQATT and CDR2 is SNEGSKA (reference sequence). J lost 3 bases, V lost 4 bases, and 5 bases had no gene match. This CDR3 is built from 13 residues. This CDR3 is CSATAGGFYEQYF. The CDR3 DNA sequence: TGCAGTGCTACGGCAGGGGGCTTCTACGAGCAGTACTTC.

The sample holds many counts of this clonotype. The genes are TRBV10-3 and TRBJ2-7; TRBD2 aligns across 7 bases. CDR1 and CDR2 (germline): ENHRY, SYGVKD. The ends lost 5 bases at V and 2 bases at J; junction bases unmatched: 6. The CDR3 is 14 residues long. CDR3 amino acids: CAISREREAYEQYF. DNA of the CDR3: TGTGCCATCAGTCGGGAGCGGGAAGCCTACGAGCAGTACTTC.

J is TRBJ2-2 and V is TRBV9, with TRBD2 matching over 12 bases. CDR3 length: 16 residues. The junction had 0 bases not matched to a gene; V was cut back by 2 bases and J by 1 base. Germline CDR1 is SGDLS and CDR2 is YYNGEE. This chain's CDR3 is CASSVTSGRNTGELFF. The CDR3 bases are TGTGCCAGCAGCGTGACTAGCGGGAGGAACACCGGGGAGCTGTTTTTT.

In its sample, this clonotype was seen a few times. The V gene is TRBV10-3, the J gene TRBJ1-1, with a weak D call TRBD1 (6 bases). V gave up 6 bases and J gave up 3 bases, with 17 bases separating them. The CDR3 has 15 amino acids. Germline CDR1 reads ENHRY; CDR2 reads SYGVKD. This CDR3 reads CAISRTGSYDTEAFF. CDR3 nucleotide sequence: TGTGCCATCAGCCGAACAGGGTCATATGACACTGAAGCTTTCTTT.

This clonotype was detected ten times or more. This chain joins TRBV29-1 and TRBJ1-2; a possible D gene is TRBD1 (5 bases). The germline V gene encodes CDR1 SQVTM and CDR2 ANQGSEA. This CDR3 comprises 14 residues. Trimming shortened V by 4 bases and J by 4 bases, and 16 bases separated the two germline ends. In nucleotides, the CDR3 is TGCAGCGTTGGACAGCCTTTTAAATCCTATGGCTACACCTTC. Amino acids: CSVGQPFKSYGYTF.

This clonotype has a count of ten or more. V and J are TRBV20-1 and TRBJ1-2, with D tentatively TRBD1 (5 bases). V shed 5 bases and J shed 4 bases, with 11 bases lying between them. The CDR3 extends over 12 amino acids. The V gene's germline CDR1 is DFQATT and CDR2 SNEGSKA (reference sequence). DNA for the CDR3: TGCAGTGCTCCGACAGAAGCCTATGGCTACACCTTC. Its protein is CSAPTEAYGYTF.

This clonotype was seen ten or more times. The chain recombines TRBV15 with TRBJ1-2, with D uncertain. Germline V gene lookup returns CDR1 LNHNV and CDR2 YYDKDF (reference sequence). The CDR3 totals 14 residues. V was pared by 5 bases and J by 4 bases, with 14 bases between. CDR3 sequence (DNA): TGTGCCACCAGCGGTTTCTCAGGAATCTATGGCTACACCTTC. This gives the protein CATSGFSGIYGYTF.

This clonotype has a count of ten or more. The junction departs from the called germline gene at one end, perhaps through a read error. The rearrangement links TRBV27 to TRBJ2-2; D perhaps matches TRBD2 (6 bases). CDR1 MNHEY and CDR2 SMNVEV come from the germline V gene (reference sequence). CDR3 size: 15 residues. The CDR3: CASTPLGGNPGELFF. CDR3 in DNA: TGTGCCAGCACCCCACTGGGCGGGAACCCCGGGGAGCTGTTTTTT.

This clonotype was seen at least ten times. The V call is TRBV6-2 or TRBV6-3, the J call TRBJ1-6; a possible D gene is TRBD1 (5 bases). Germline loops: CDR1 MNHEY, CDR2 SVGEGT. The germline V and J ends were trimmed by 4 bases and 10 bases, with 17 bases remaining between them. This CDR3 is 15 amino acids long. Here the CDR3 reads CASSSSIYGDSPLHF. The DNA of the CDR3 is TGTGCCAGCAGTTCCTCGATATACGGGGACTCACCCCTCCACTTT.